Listed here are 24 T cell receptor beta chains from one sample, sequenced in a study of beta chain features in type 1 diabetes (dated by TCRdb to 2016 to 2019). The method was the immunoSEQ multiplex PCR assay. All of the isolated RNA was reverse transcribed with the High Capacity cDNA Reverse Transcription Kit, so expressed TCRB transcripts were sequenced. TCRdb limited this immuneACCESS table to in-frame rearrangements with V and J called. A share of clones is missing; checked studies link under half to unresolved V genes, and the rest is unexplained. For this sample the table gives some 40,000 clones, of which 45% to 50% were detected only once. The ten largest clones capture 0.72% of the sample. The sequenced sample was central memory CD4+ T cells from blood. All receptors come from a young woman in good health.

The gene calls are TRBV6-6 and TRBJ1-1; weak D call: TRBD1 (5 bases). V was trimmed by 6 bases and J by 7 bases, leaving 12 bases between them. The CDR3 sequence is 12 residues long. CDR1 is MNHNY, CDR2 SVGAGI, per germline (reference sequence). The CDR3 nucleotides read TGTGCCAGCAGCCGGGACTCTTTTGAAGCTTTCTTT. Protein sequence: CASSRDSFEAFF.

The table lists this clone with a few counts. Other nucleotide sequences in the sample specify the same CDR3. V is TRBV5-1 and J is TRBJ2-1; tentatively, D is TRBD2 (5 bases). CDR1 and CDR2 from the germline V gene are SGHRS and YFSETQ. The CDR3 sequence is 12 residues long. Trimming left V 0 bases short and J 10 bases short, with 8 bases between. CDR3 sequence: CASSLDWREQFF. CDR3 nucleotides: TGCGCCAGCAGCTTGGACTGGAGGGAGCAGTTCTTC.

The rearrangement joins TRBV6-5 to TRBJ2-4, with D perhaps TRBD1 (6 bases). V gave up 5 bases and J gave up 4 bases, with 15 bases separating them. CDR1 is MNHEY, CDR2 SVGAGI, per germline. The CDR3 length is 15 residues. The CDR3 loop reads CASSRTGTQKNIQYF. CDR3 nucleotides: TGTGCCAGCAGTAGGACCGGGACACAAAAAAACATTCAGTACTTC.

The rearrangement joins TRBV2 to TRBJ1-1, with TRBD1 identical over 8 bases. The trim removed 7 bases at V and 4 bases at J, leaving 17 bases unmatched. Germline V lookup: CDR1 SNHLY, CDR2 FYNNEI. The CDR3 has 17 residues. CDR3 sequence reads: CASNTGTGNLLGTEAFF. The CDR3 nucleotides are TGTGCCAGCAATACCGGGACAGGCAACCTCCTGGGCACTGAAGCTTTCTTT.

The chain combines TRBV11-2 with TRBJ1-1; perhaps TRBD1 as D (6 bases). V lost 5 bases and J lost 4, with 17 bases in between. Germline CDR1 reads SGHAT; CDR2 reads FQNNGV. This CDR3 has 15 residues. CDR3 loop: CASSGVRGRGTEAFF. As DNA, the CDR3 is TGTGCCAGCAGCGGCGTCAGGGGCAGGGGCACTGAAGCTTTCTTT.

The rearrangement links TRBV4-1 to TRBJ2-7; the match to TRBD1 covers 9 bases. CDR3 length: 15 residues. Germline V gene lookup returns CDR1 MGHRA and CDR2 YSYEKL. V was clipped by 3 bases and J by 7 bases; unmatched bases: 10. CDR3 amino acids: CASSQPGQGGMEQYF. CDR3 nucleotides: TGCGCCAGCAGCCAGCCGGGACAGGGCGGGATGGAGCAGTACTTC.

The rearrangement uses TRBV28 and TRBJ2-3; 7 bases line up with TRBD2. The germline V gene encodes CDR1 MDHEN and CDR2 SYDVKM. V shed 2 bases and J 0 bases; nucleotides not matched to a gene: 2. This CDR3 is built from 15 residues. CDR3 in DNA: TGTGCCAGCAGTTTAGCGGGGGAGAGCACAGATACGCAGTATTTT. Encoded protein: CASSLAGESTDTQYF.

J is TRBJ2-7 and V is TRBV6-6, with 9 bases fitting TRBD2. Germline lookup yields CDR1 MNHNY and CDR2 SVGAGI (reference sequence). J lost 3 bases, V lost 10 bases, and 10 bases had no gene match. CDR3 length: 14 residues. The CDR3 DNA reads TGTGCCACGGGGGGGTTAGCGGGGGTCTACGAGCAGTACTTC. It encodes CATGGLAGVYEQYF.

V gene TRBV11-1 combines with J gene TRBJ2-3; possibly TRBD2 for D (7 bases). The germline V gene has CDR1 SGHAT and CDR2 FQDESV (reference sequence). The CDR3 is 13 amino acids. Trimming took 5 bases from V and 8 from J, leaving 14 bases between them. The CDR3: CASSRGGAGTQYF. The CDR3 DNA sequence: TGTGCCAGCAGCCGAGGGGGGGCAGGTACGCAGTATTTT.

The rearrangement joins TRBV5-4 to TRBJ2-1, with 9 bases matching TRBD1. The CDR3 length is 16 residues. Looked up from germline, CDR1 is SGHNT and CDR2 is YYREEE (reference sequence). The V segment lost 3 bases and the J segment 5 bases; nucleotides outside the gene matches: 9. The CDR3 nucleotides read TGTGCCAGCAGCTCTCCCGGGACAGGGAGAAACAATGAGCAGTTCTTC. Translation: CASSSPGTGRNNEQFF.

This clone was observed a few times. The CDR3 DNA reads as TGTGCCATCAGTGACCCCGGGACAGGGGGCTCCTACGAGCAGTACTTC. Translation gives CAISDPGTGGSYEQYF. The rearrangement links TRBV10-3 to TRBJ2-7; 11 bases line up with TRBD1. Germline CDR1 reads ENHRY; CDR2 reads SYGVKD. CDR3 length equals 16 residues. Trimming cost V 3 bases and J 0 bases; bases outside gene matches: 4.

This chain uses TRBV10-3 with TRBJ2-1; TRBD2 matches 10 bases. Germline V CDR1 and CDR2: ENHRY, SYGVKD. J was trimmed by 8 bases and V by 3 bases; bases with no gene match: 7. CDR3 length: 15 amino acids. The CDR3 nucleotides are TGTGCCATCAGTGATCAGCGGGGGGGCCAGGATGAGCAGTTCTTC. It codes for CAISDQRGGQDEQFF.

This clone was counted only a few times. The chain carries TRBV5-5 and TRBJ2-2; D perhaps matches TRBD2 (5 bases). The CDR3 spans 15 residues. The germline V gene has CDR1 SGHKS and CDR2 YYEKEE (reference sequence). Deletions cut 5 bases from V and 0 bases from J, with 11 bases between. CDR3 sequence (DNA): TGTGCCAGCAGTACCAGCGGTACGAACACCGGGGAGCTGTTTTTT. Translating it yields CASSTSGTNTGELFF.

This clone appeared many times. The chain couples TRBV2 to TRBJ1-1; D might be TRBD1 (6 bases). The V gene's germline CDR1 is SNHLY and CDR2 FYNNEI. The CDR3 is made up of 13 amino acids. V was cut by 3 bases and J by 10 bases, with 15 bases left in between. The CDR3 spells CASSEGGARRAFF. The CDR3 DNA reads TGTGCCAGCAGTGAGGGGGGGGCCCGGAGAGCTTTCTTT.

The chain is built from TRBV7-8 and TRBJ1-5; 7 nucleotides line up with TRBD1. This CDR3 is built from 14 residues. Germline values: CDR1 SGHVS, CDR2 FQNEAQ. V dropped 5 bases and J dropped 5; count of bases not matched to a gene: 6. This CDR3 is CASSPGTVDQPQHF. The CDR3 coding sequence is TGTGCCAGCAGCCCAGGGACAGTGGATCAGCCCCAGCATTTT.

The J gene is TRBJ2-5, the V gene TRBV5-4; D may be TRBD1 (5 bases). The CDR3 has 14 residues. CDR1 and CDR2 (germline): SGHNT, YYREEE (reference sequence). V gave up 0 bases and J gave up 2 bases, with 8 bases separating them. The chain's CDR3 is CASSLGQTQETQYF. The CDR3 DNA is TGTGCCAGCAGCTTGGGACAGACACAAGAGACCCAGTACTTC.

V gene TRBV7-6 combines with J gene TRBJ2-7; D not certain. Germline V lookup: CDR1 SGHVS, CDR2 FNYEAQ. The ends were cut back, 2 bases at V and 7 bases at J, with 12 bases in the middle. CDR3 length equals 13 residues. The CDR3 bases are TGTGCCAGCAGCTTAAGTCCCGGTGGTGAGCAGTACTTC. Translating gives CASSLSPGGEQYF.

This clone has only one observation. CDR3 loop: CASSPLKTTTQETQYF. CDR3 DNA sequence: TGTGCCAGCAGCCCGCTTAAGACTACAACCCAAGAGACCCAGTACTTC. The chain has TRBV4-2 and TRBJ2-5, with D possibly being TRBD2 (5 bases). Trimming cost V 4 bases and J 1 base, with 16 bases left between them. Germline CDR1 LGHNA, CDR2 YNFKEQ. The CDR3 sequence is 16 residues long.

The CDR3 reads CASSLTTGQYF. The CDR3 DNA sequence: TGTGCCAGCAGCTTAACGACAGGACAGTACTTC. The rearrangement joins TRBV11-2 to TRBJ2-7; perhaps TRBD1 as D (6 bases). There are 11 residues in the CDR3. The germline V and J ends were trimmed by 2 bases and 10 bases, with 9 bases remaining between them. Germline V CDR1 and CDR2: SGHAT, FQNNGV.

The V gene is TRBV5-1, the J gene TRBJ2-5; 7 bases align to TRBD1. The closer fit of TRBJ2-7 to the DNA end suggests the J call may be wrong. Germline lookup yields CDR1 SGHRS and CDR2 YFSETQ. The CDR3 totals 16 residues. CDR3 protein: CASSLEKGAFSYEQYF. The CDR3 DNA sequence: TGCGCCAGCAGCTTGGAAAAGGGGGCCTTCTCCTACGAGCAGTACTTC.

The chain joins TRBV14 to TRBJ1-2; D is unresolved. The V gene's germline CDR1 is SGHDN and CDR2 FVKESK. V lost 0 bases, J lost 8 bases, and 10 bases lay in between. The CDR3 contains 13 residues. This CDR3 reads CASSQDLEAGYTF. CDR3 DNA sequence: TGTGCCAGCAGCCAAGACCTCGAGGCAGGCTACACCTTC.

This CDR3 is CASGTGQAYEQYF. The CDR3 DNA follows: TGTGCTAGTGGGACTGGACAGGCCTACGAGCAGTACTTC. The genes are TRBV12-5 and TRBJ2-7, with TRBD1 matching over 7 bases. The ends lost 6 bases at V and 2 bases at J; junction bases unmatched: 4. The V gene's germline CDR1 is LGHNT and CDR2 FRNRAP. The CDR3 totals 13 residues. Filled out from reference TRBV12-5 and TRBJ2-7, the complete variable domain reads DARVTQTPRHKVTEMGQEVTMRCQPILGHNTVFWYRQTMMQGLELLAYFRNRAPLDDSGMPKDRFSAEMPDATLATLKIQPSEPRDSAVYFCASGTGQAYEQYFGPGTRLTVT.

The chain has TRBV6-1 and TRBJ2-7; 7 bases line up with TRBD1. The CDR3 runs to 12 residues. CDR1 and CDR2 from the germline V gene are MNHNS and SASEGT. Unmatched junction bases numbered 3, after V lost 5 bases and J lost 5 bases. This CDR3 reads CASSFTGDEQYF. The CDR3 bases are TGTGCCAGCAGTTTCACAGGGGACGAGCAGTACTTC.

This clone showed up just a few times. This sequence joins TRBV29-1 and TRBJ1-1; maybe TRBD1 (6 bases). Trimming removed 4 bases at V and 5 bases at J, with 11 bases between. CDR3 length: 12 residues. The V gene's germline CDR1 is SQVTM and CDR2 ANQGSEA. This CDR3 reads CSVGGGGTEAFF. CDR3 coding DNA: TGCAGCGTTGGAGGGGGGGGTACTGAAGCTTTCTTT.